This is a list of T cell receptor beta chains from one sample in a study of T cell changes during pregnancy in multiple sclerosis. The table came from immunoSEQ multiplex PCR; TCRdb's copy has only in-frame clones and leaves some out. In the table there are 50,000 to 55,000 clones, about 93% of which are singletons. The input for sequencing was CD4+ T cells from peripheral blood mononuclear cells, taken in the third trimester of pregnancy. These receptors all stem from a female donor with multiple sclerosis, enrolled in a pregnancy study. Both conserved end residues are part of each CDR3. Fields, in order: CDR3 length, J gene, clone size, V gene, D gene, CDR3 DNA, CDR3 protein. The D gene is left open where the match is weak. Some rows mark clone size as missing; the rest say once, few, many or name a class of expanded clone.

cdr3_length: 18
j_call: TRBJ2-3
clone_size: NA
v_call: TRBV18
d_call: TRBD2
cdr3_nt: TGTGCCAGCTCCCCCCTCAAGGTGCGGGGGGCGGCGGCAGATACGCAGTATTTT
cdr3_aa: CASSPLKVRGAAADTQYF

cdr3_length: 14
j_call: TRBJ2-5
clone_size: NA
v_call: TRBV10-1
d_call: NA
cdr3_nt: TGCGCCAGCTCGCCAAGGGACATCCAAGAGACCCAGTACTTC
cdr3_aa: CASSPRDIQETQYF

cdr3_length: 14
j_call: TRBJ2-1
clone_size: NA
v_call: TRBV9
d_call: TRBD2
cdr3_nt: TGTGCCAGCAGCCCCGGGACTAGCTACAATGAGCAGTTCTTC
cdr3_aa: CASSPGTSYNEQFF

cdr3_length: 18
j_call: TRBJ2-3
clone_size: NA
v_call: TRBV7-2
d_call: TRBD2
cdr3_nt: TGTGCCAGCAGCTTAGCCCGGACTAGCCCTTCTAGCACAGATACGCAGTATTTT
cdr3_aa: CASSLARTSPSSTDTQYF

cdr3_length: 12
j_call: TRBJ1-1
clone_size: NA
v_call: TRBV6-5
d_call: NA
cdr3_nt: TGTGCCAGCAGTTCCAGCGGCACTGAAGCTTTCTTT
cdr3_aa: CASSSSGTEAFF

cdr3_length: 16
j_call: TRBJ2-6
clone_size: NA
v_call: TRBV19
d_call: NA
cdr3_nt: TGTGCCAGTAGCCGACAGGGAGGAGCTGGGGCCAACGTCCTGACTTTC
cdr3_aa: CASSRQGGAGANVLTF

cdr3_length: 12
j_call: TRBJ1-5
clone_size: NA
v_call: TRBV7-2
d_call: NA
cdr3_nt: TGTGCCAGTTCCTGGGCAGATCAGCCCCAGCATTTT
cdr3_aa: CASSWADQPQHF

cdr3_length: 13
j_call: TRBJ1-1
clone_size: NA
v_call: TRBV19
d_call: NA
cdr3_nt: TGTGCCAGTACTTGGCATGGGGAGACTGAAGCTTTCTTT
cdr3_aa: CASTWHGETEAFF

cdr3_length: 13
j_call: TRBJ2-2
clone_size: NA
v_call: TRBV5-5
d_call: NA
cdr3_nt: TGTGCCAGCAGCTTGGTCCTCACCGGGGAGCTGTTTTTT
cdr3_aa: CASSLVLTGELFF

cdr3_length: 13
j_call: TRBJ2-2
clone_size: once
v_call: TRBV5-4
d_call: NA
cdr3_nt: TGTGCCAGCAGCCCACGGGGGAACGGGGAGCTGTTTTTT
cdr3_aa: CASSPRGNGELFF

cdr3_length: 16
j_call: TRBJ1-5
clone_size: NA
v_call: TRBV4-2
d_call: NA
cdr3_nt: TGTGCCAGCAGCCAAGAGGGGACACCCCTCAATCAGCCCCAGCATTTT
cdr3_aa: CASSQEGTPLNQPQHF

cdr3_length: 14
j_call: TRBJ2-7
clone_size: NA
v_call: TRBV7-2
d_call: NA
cdr3_nt: TGTGCCAGCAGCTTAGCGGCAGGATGGGACGAGCAGTACTTC
cdr3_aa: CASSLAAGWDEQYF

cdr3_length: 15
j_call: TRBJ2-3
clone_size: NA
v_call: TRBV5-1
d_call: TRBD2
cdr3_nt: TGCGCCAGCAGACTAGCGGGGACTAGCACAGATACGCAGTATTTT
cdr3_aa: CASRLAGTSTDTQYF

cdr3_length: 13
j_call: TRBJ1-2
clone_size: NA
v_call: TRBV11-1
d_call: NA
cdr3_nt: TGTGCCAGCAGCTTGGGAGATAACTATGGCTACACCTTC
cdr3_aa: CASSLGDNYGYTF

cdr3_length: 15
j_call: TRBJ1-6
clone_size: NA
v_call: TRBV6-5
d_call: TRBD1
cdr3_nt: TGTGCCAGCAGTTATCGGGACAGCAGTAATTCACCCCTCCACTTT
cdr3_aa: CASSYRDSSNSPLHF

cdr3_length: 14
j_call: TRBJ1-2
clone_size: NA
v_call: TRBV6-1
d_call: TRBD1
cdr3_nt: TGTGCCACCATTCGGGACAGGTTCTCCGCTGGCTACACCTTC
cdr3_aa: CATIRDRFSAGYTF

cdr3_length: 15
j_call: TRBJ2-7
clone_size: NA
v_call: TRBV10-3
d_call: NA
cdr3_nt: TGTGCCATCAGTGTCTCCCGCCAGGGCATCTACGAGCAGTACTTC
cdr3_aa: CAISVSRQGIYEQYF

cdr3_length: 16
j_call: TRBJ2-3
clone_size: NA
v_call: TRBV11-3
d_call: NA
cdr3_nt: TGTGCCAGCAGCTTAAGGCAGGCCTACGGTACAGATACGCAGTATTTT
cdr3_aa: CASSLRQAYGTDTQYF

cdr3_length: 15
j_call: TRBJ2-2
clone_size: NA
v_call: TRBV6-5
d_call: NA
cdr3_nt: TGTGCCAGCCGGCGGAGATCCATGAACACCGGGGAGCTGTTTTTT
cdr3_aa: CASRRRSMNTGELFF

cdr3_length: 13
j_call: TRBJ2-1
clone_size: NA
v_call: TRBV4-1
d_call: NA
cdr3_nt: TGCGCCAGCAGCCAAGATCCTTACAATGAGCAGTTCTTC
cdr3_aa: CASSQDPYNEQFF

cdr3_length: 13
j_call: TRBJ2-7
clone_size: NA
v_call: TRBV27
d_call: TRBD2
cdr3_nt: TGTGCCAGCAGTGCGGGACTAGGGTACGAGCAGTACTTC
cdr3_aa: CASSAGLGYEQYF

cdr3_length: 15
j_call: TRBJ1-3
clone_size: NA
v_call: TRBV5-1
d_call: NA
cdr3_nt: TGCGCCAGCAGCTTGGTCGCAGGCTCTGGAAACACCATATATTTT
cdr3_aa: CASSLVAGSGNTIYF

cdr3_length: 17
j_call: TRBJ1-4
clone_size: once
v_call: TRBV4-2
d_call: TRBD1
cdr3_nt: TGTGCCAGCAGCCAGAGGGGAGGGGGGACAGGGATCGAAAAACTGTTTTTT
cdr3_aa: CASSQRGGGTGIEKLFF

cdr3_length: 13
j_call: TRBJ1-2
clone_size: once
v_call: TRBV6-1
d_call: TRBD1
cdr3_nt: TGTGCCAGCAGTGAGGGACAGACCTATGGCTACACCTTC
cdr3_aa: CASSEGQTYGYTF

cdr3_length: 13
j_call: TRBJ1-6
clone_size: NA
v_call: TRBV4-1
d_call: NA
cdr3_nt: TGCGCCAGCAGCGGCGGTTTTGCTTCACCCCTCCACTTT
cdr3_aa: CASSGGFASPLHF

cdr3_length: 16
j_call: TRBJ2-7
clone_size: NA
v_call: TRBV4-1
d_call: NA
cdr3_nt: TGCGCCAGCAGCAGAGGGGGGGCTAGGGGGTCCTACGAGCAGTACTTC
cdr3_aa: CASSRGGARGSYEQYF

cdr3_length: 13
j_call: TRBJ1-1
clone_size: NA
v_call: TRBV18
d_call: NA
cdr3_nt: TGTGCCAGCGGGAACAGGGTGAACACTGAAGCTTTCTTT
cdr3_aa: CASGNRVNTEAFF

cdr3_length: 18
j_call: TRBJ2-3
clone_size: NA
v_call: TRBV7-9
d_call: TRBD1
cdr3_nt: TGTGCCAGCAGCACCGGACAGGGAGGAATTACCCTCACAGATACGCAGTATTTT
cdr3_aa: CASSTGQGGITLTDTQYF

cdr3_length: 14
j_call: TRBJ2-1
clone_size: NA
v_call: TRBV30
d_call: TRBD2
cdr3_nt: TGTGCCTGGAGTGTACTAGCGGGGGTCAATGAGCAGTTCTTC
cdr3_aa: CAWSVLAGVNEQFF

cdr3_length: 15
j_call: TRBJ1-4
clone_size: NA
v_call: TRBV6-4
d_call: NA
cdr3_nt: TGTGCCAGCAGTGAAATAGGAGGGGCTAATGAAAAACTGTTTTTT
cdr3_aa: CASSEIGGANEKLFF

cdr3_length: 17
j_call: TRBJ1-2
clone_size: once
v_call: TRBV27
d_call: TRBD1
cdr3_nt: TGTGCCAGCAGGGCCGGGACAGAACTAATCCTAAACTATGGCTACACCTTC
cdr3_aa: CASRAGTELILNYGYTF

cdr3_length: 12
j_call: TRBJ1-5
clone_size: NA
v_call: TRBV29-1
d_call: TRBD1
cdr3_nt: TGCAGCGTTGGGGACAGCGGGAGTACCCAGCATTTT
cdr3_aa: CSVGDSGSTQHF

cdr3_length: 14
j_call: TRBJ2-3
clone_size: NA
v_call: TRBV7-3
d_call: TRBD1
cdr3_nt: TGTGCCAGCAGCACCGACAGGGGGACAGATACGCAGTATTTT
cdr3_aa: CASSTDRGTDTQYF

cdr3_length: 15
j_call: TRBJ2-1
clone_size: NA
v_call: TRBV5-1
d_call: NA
cdr3_nt: TGCGCCAGCAGCCGTGATAGCGGCCGGAACAATGAGCAGTTCTTC
cdr3_aa: CASSRDSGRNNEQFF

cdr3_length: 15
j_call: TRBJ1-2
clone_size: NA
v_call: TRBV4-1
d_call: TRBD1
cdr3_nt: TGCGCCAGCAGCCAAGAGGAGGGGGCGATCTATGGCTACACCTTC
cdr3_aa: CASSQEEGAIYGYTF

cdr3_length: 15
j_call: TRBJ1-6
clone_size: NA
v_call: TRBV29-1
d_call: NA
cdr3_nt: TGCAGCGTTGCCTACGGCAGCGTCAATAATTCACCCCTCCACTTT
cdr3_aa: CSVAYGSVNNSPLHF

cdr3_length: 15
j_call: TRBJ1-1
clone_size: few
v_call: TRBV27
d_call: NA
cdr3_nt: TGTGCCAGCAGTTTATATGGGGGGTCGAACACTGAAGCTTTCTTT
cdr3_aa: CASSLYGGSNTEAFF

cdr3_length: 14
j_call: TRBJ2-7
clone_size: NA
v_call: TRBV6-1
d_call: TRBD1
cdr3_nt: TGTGCCAGCCCGCCAGGACAGGCAAAAGGGGAGCAGTACTTC
cdr3_aa: CASPPGQAKGEQYF

cdr3_length: 17
j_call: TRBJ2-2
clone_size: once
v_call: TRBV5-1
d_call: TRBD1
cdr3_nt: TGCGCCAGCAGCCGCGACAGGGCCCGCGGCGCCGCCGGGGAGCTGTTTTTT
cdr3_aa: CASSRDRARGAAGELFF

cdr3_length: 16
j_call: TRBJ1-6
clone_size: NA
v_call: TRBV4-1
d_call: NA
cdr3_nt: TGCGCCAGCAGCCACAGCAGGGGCGAACTCAATTCACCCCTCCACTTT
cdr3_aa: CASSHSRGELNSPLHF

cdr3_length: 12
j_call: TRBJ2-1
clone_size: once
v_call: TRBV23-1
d_call: NA
cdr3_nt: TGCGCCAGCGGTACAGAATACAATGAGCAGTTCTTC
cdr3_aa: CASGTEYNEQFF

cdr3_length: 19
j_call: TRBJ2-7
clone_size: NA
v_call: TRBV5-6
d_call: NA
cdr3_nt: TGTGCCAGCAGCTTTTACGCAGGGCCTACTTTCCTCCCTACGGGCGAGCAGTACTTC
cdr3_aa: CASSFYAGPTFLPTGEQYF

cdr3_length: 13
j_call: TRBJ1-1
clone_size: NA
v_call: TRBV5-4
d_call: TRBD1
cdr3_nt: TGTGCCAGCAGCGTACAGGGGGGTGCTGAAGCTTTCTTT
cdr3_aa: CASSVQGGAEAFF